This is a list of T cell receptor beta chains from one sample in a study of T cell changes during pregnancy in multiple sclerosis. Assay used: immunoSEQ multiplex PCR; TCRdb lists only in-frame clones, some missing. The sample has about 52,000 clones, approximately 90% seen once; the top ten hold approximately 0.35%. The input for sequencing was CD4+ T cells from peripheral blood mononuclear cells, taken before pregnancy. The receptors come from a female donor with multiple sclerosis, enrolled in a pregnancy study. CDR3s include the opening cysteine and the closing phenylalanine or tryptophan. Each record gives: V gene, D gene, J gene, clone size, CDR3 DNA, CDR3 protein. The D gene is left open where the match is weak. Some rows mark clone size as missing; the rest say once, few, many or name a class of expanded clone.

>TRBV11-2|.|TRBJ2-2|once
TGTGCCAGCAGCTTATATCGAAACGGGAAGGGCGGGGAGCTGTTTTTT
CASSLYRNGKGGELFF
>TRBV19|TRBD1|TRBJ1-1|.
TGTGCCAGTAGTATACTACAGGGGGTTATGAACACTGAAGCTTTCTTT
CASSILQGVMNTEAFF
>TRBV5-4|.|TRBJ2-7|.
TGTGCCAGCAGCTTTTCCGAGGAGAATGCGCAGTACTTC
CASSFSEENAQYF
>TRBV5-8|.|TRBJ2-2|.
TGTGCCAGCAGCTCGTCACTAGCACTCCTCACCGGGGAGCTGTTTTTT
CASSSSLALLTGELFF
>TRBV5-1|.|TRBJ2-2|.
TGCGCCAGCCTTAAGACAGCAAACACCGGGGAGCTGTTTTTT
CASLKTANTGELFF
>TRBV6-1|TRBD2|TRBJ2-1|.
TGTGCCAGCAGTATTCTAGCGGGAGGAAACAATGAGCAGTTCTTC
CASSILAGGNNEQFF
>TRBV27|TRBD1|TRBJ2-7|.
TGTGCCAGCAGTTTTGACAGGGCATACGAGCAGTACTTC
CASSFDRAYEQYF
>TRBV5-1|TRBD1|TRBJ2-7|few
TGCGCCAGCAGCTTGGGGACAGGGTTGTGGGAGCAGTACTTC
CASSLGTGLWEQYF
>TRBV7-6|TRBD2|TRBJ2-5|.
TGTGCCAGCAGCTCCGGGATCACGGGACTAGCGGGAGGGTACCAAGAGACCCAGTACTTC
CASSSGITGLAGGYQETQYF
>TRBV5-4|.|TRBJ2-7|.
TGTGCCAGCAGCTTGAACGGGAGAGTCTACGAGCAGTACTTC
CASSLNGRVYEQYF
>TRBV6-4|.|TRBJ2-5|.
TGTGCCAGCAGTGACTCGCCCCGGCGAGGAGAGACCCAGTACTTC
CASSDSPRRGETQYF
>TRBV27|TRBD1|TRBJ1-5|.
TGTGCCAGCAGTCCCTGGGGACAGGGAGATCAGCCCCAGCATTTT
CASSPWGQGDQPQHF
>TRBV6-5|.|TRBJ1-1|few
TGTGCCAGCAAGCGCGGGGGGATGAACACTGAAGCTTTCTTT
CASKRGGMNTEAFF
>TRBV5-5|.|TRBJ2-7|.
TGTGCCAGTAGGTGGGGCAACTCCTACGAGCAGTACTTC
CASRWGNSYEQYF
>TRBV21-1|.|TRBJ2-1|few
TGTGCCGTCACAAGGGCGGGAATGTTAGACGGTGAGCAGTTCTTC
CAVTRAGMLDGEQFF
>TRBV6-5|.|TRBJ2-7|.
TGTGCCAGCAGTTACTCGATGAACACCGCCTACGAGCAGTACTTC
CASSYSMNTAYEQYF
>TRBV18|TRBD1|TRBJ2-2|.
TGTGCCAGCTCACCTCGCGGGACAGGGGGCAACACCGGGGAGCTGTTTTTT
CASSPRGTGGNTGELFF
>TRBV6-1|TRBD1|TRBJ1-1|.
TGTGCCAGCAATAACAGGGGTATGACTGAAGCTTTCTTT
CASNNRGMTEAFF
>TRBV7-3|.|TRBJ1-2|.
TGTGCCAGCAGCCGCCTCCCAACCTCCACGACATCCTATGGCTACACCTTC
CASSRLPTSTTSYGYTF
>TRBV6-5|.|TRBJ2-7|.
TGTGCCAGCGGCAACTCCTACGAGCAGTACTTC
CASGNSYEQYF
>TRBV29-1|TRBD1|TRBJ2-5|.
TGCAGCAGTGAGGGTGAATCCGGGACAGGGGCGAGGGAGACCCAGTACTTC
CSSEGESGTGARETQYF
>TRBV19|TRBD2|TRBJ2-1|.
TGTGCCAGTACCATTATAGCGGGAGTTAATGAGCAGTTCTTC
CASTIIAGVNEQFF
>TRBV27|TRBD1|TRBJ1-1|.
TGTGCCAGCAGTCTAGGGACAGGGATCTTCACTGAAGCTTTCTTT
CASSLGTGIFTEAFF
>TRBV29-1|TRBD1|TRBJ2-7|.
TGCAGCGTCTCCGGGACAGGCGTCTACGAGCAGTACTTC
CSVSGTGVYEQYF
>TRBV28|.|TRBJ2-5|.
TGTGCCAGCCGGGGTTGGGTGTCGGAGACCCAGTACTTC
CASRGWVSETQYF
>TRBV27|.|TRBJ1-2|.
TGTGCCAGCACTACCTTCAGGGGTCCTATTCTTGGCTACACCTTC
CASTTFRGPILGYTF
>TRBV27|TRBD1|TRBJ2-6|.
TGTGCCAGCAGTTTTAATAGGGGACAGGGAATCTCTGGGGCCAACGTCCTGACTTTC
CASSFNRGQGISGANVLTF
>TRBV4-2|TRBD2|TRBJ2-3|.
TGTGCCAGCAGCCAGGCTAGGACTAGCGGGAGCACAGATACGCAGTATTTT
CASSQARTSGSTDTQYF
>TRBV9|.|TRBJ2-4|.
TGTGCCAGCAGCGTAGCTACTACACCCGATCTAGCCAAAAACATTCAGTACTTC
CASSVATTPDLAKNIQYF
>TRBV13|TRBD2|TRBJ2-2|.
TGTGCCAGCAGCTTGTTAACTAGCGGGAGGTTCACCGGGGAGCTGTTTTTT
CASSLLTSGRFTGELFF
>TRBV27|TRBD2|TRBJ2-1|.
TGTGCCAGCAGTTTAGTGCTAGCGGGAGGGCCTTGGGAGCAGTTCTTC
CASSLVLAGGPWEQFF
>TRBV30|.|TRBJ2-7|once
TGTGCCTGGACCCTGAGGGACGAGCAGTACTTC
CAWTLRDEQYF
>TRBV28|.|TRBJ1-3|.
TGTGCCAGCAGTTTTCAAATTCTTCGAGGGTCCGGAAACACCATATATTTT
CASSFQILRGSGNTIYF
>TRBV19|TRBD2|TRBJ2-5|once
TGTGCCAGTAGTAGTTACAGCGGGAGGGAAGAGACCCAGTACTTC
CASSSYSGREETQYF
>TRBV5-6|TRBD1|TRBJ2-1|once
TGTGCCAGCAGTCTTGGACAGGGGGGCGATGAGCAGTTCTTC
CASSLGQGGDEQFF
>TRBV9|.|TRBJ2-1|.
TGTGCCAGCAGCGGAGTCCCCCCACGTAATGAGCAGTTCTTC
CASSGVPPRNEQFF
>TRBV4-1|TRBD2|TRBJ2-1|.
TGCGCCAGCAGCGCCGGACTAGATGATGAGCAGTTCTTC
CASSAGLDDEQFF
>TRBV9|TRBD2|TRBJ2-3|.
TGTGCCAGCAGCTCGACTAGCGGGAGTACGAGGAATACGCAGTATTTT
CASSSTSGSTRNTQYF
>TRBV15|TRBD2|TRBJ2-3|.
TGTGCCACCAGCAGTGACCCCCTAGCGGGAGGTTTGGGTACGCAGTATTTT
CATSSDPLAGGLGTQYF
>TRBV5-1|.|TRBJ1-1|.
TGCGCCAGCACCGAGGGGGTAAACACTGAAGCTTTCTTT
CASTEGVNTEAFF
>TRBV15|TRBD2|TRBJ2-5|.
TGTGCCACCAGCGGGACTAGCGGGGGAAAACAAGAGACCCAGTACTTC
CATSGTSGGKQETQYF
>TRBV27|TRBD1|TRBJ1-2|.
TGTGCCAGCAGTTTCCGGACAGGGGGTGACTATGGCTACACCTTC
CASSFRTGGDYGYTF
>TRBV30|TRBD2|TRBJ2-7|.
TGTGCCTGGAGTGTACTAGCGGGAGTACACGAGCAGTACTTC
CAWSVLAGVHEQYF
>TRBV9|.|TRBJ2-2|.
TGTGCCAGCAGCGTCCCCCCCCTCACAGGGAGGGACACCGGGGAGCTGTTTTTT
CASSVPPLTGRDTGELFF
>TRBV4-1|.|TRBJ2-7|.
TGCGCCAGCAGCCAAAAATATAATAGTGACTCCTACGAGCAGTACTTC
CASSQKYNSDSYEQYF
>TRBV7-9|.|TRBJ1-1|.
TGTGCCAGCAGCTTAGTTATGAACACTGAAGCTTTCTTT
CASSLVMNTEAFF
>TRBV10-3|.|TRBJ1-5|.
TGTGCCATCAGTGAGGTAGGAGATCAGCCCCAGCATTTT
CAISEVGDQPQHF
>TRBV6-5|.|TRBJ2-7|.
TGTGCCAGCAGTTACAAGGGGCACCGATACGAGCAGTACTTC
CASSYKGHRYEQYF
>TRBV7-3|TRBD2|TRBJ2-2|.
TGTGCCAGCAGCCGACTAGCGGGAGAGTCCGGGGAGCTGTTTTTT
CASSRLAGESGELFF
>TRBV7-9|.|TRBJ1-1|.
TGTGCCAGCAGCCCGGGAGCAATCAGGGATTCGAACACTGAAGCTTTCTTT
CASSPGAIRDSNTEAFF
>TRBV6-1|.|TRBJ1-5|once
TGTGCCAGCAGTGAATCTGGCAGGGTGAATCAGCCCCAGCATTTT
CASSESGRVNQPQHF